These 18 T cell receptor beta chains came from one sample sequenced in a study of shared clonotypes between healthy human individuals. Clones were read by immunoSEQ multiplex PCR, and TCRdb kept only the in-frame ones, dropping some. The data hold 950,000 to 1,300,000 clones, with under 80% observed a single time. The material sequenced was memory CD4+ T cells sorted from blood. Subset specified: CD45RA-negative fraction. Receptors originate from a man aged 18 to 30 in good health.

V and J are TRBV5-1 and TRBJ2-1, with D perhaps TRBD2 (5 bases). This CDR3 region has 12 residues. The V and J ends lost 6 bases and 8 bases respectively, with 12 bases between them. From germline, CDR1 is SGHRS and CDR2 YFSETQ. Here the CDR3 DNA reads TGCGCCAGCACCCTGGGGAGTTATGAGCAGTTCTTC. Amino acids: CASTLGSYEQFF.

The CDR3 DNA sequence: TGTGCCAGTAGTAAGCGGGAGAACACTGAAGCTTTCTTT. This codes for CASSKRENTEAFF. The rearrangement uses TRBV19 and TRBJ1-1; D is unresolved. Trimming left V 4 bases short and J 1 base short, with 7 bases between. Per germline, CDR1 LNHDA and CDR2 SQIVND (reference sequence). This CDR3 is 13 amino acids long. The variable domain in full, with the rest retrieved from reference TRBV19 and TRBJ1-1, is DGGITQSPKYLFRKEGQNVTLSCEQNLNHDAMYWYRQDPGQGLRLIYYSQIVNDFQKGDIAEGYSVSREKKESFPLTVTSAQKNPTAFYLCASSKRENTEAFFGQGTRLTVV.

J is TRBJ1-2 and V is TRBV5-4; TRBD1 agrees at 10 bases. The trim removed 2 bases at V and 3 bases at J, leaving 4 bases unmatched. The CDR3 consists of 15 residues. Germline CDR1 SGHNT, CDR2 YYREEE (reference sequence). The DNA for the CDR3 is TGTGCCAGCAGCTTTGGACAGGGGGGACACTATGGCTACACCTTC. This codes for CASSFGQGGHYGYTF.

The V call is TRBV7-9, the J call TRBJ2-5; maybe TRBD1 (6 bases). V shed 5 bases and J shed 4 bases, with 17 bases lying between them. The V gene's germline CDR1 is SEHNR and CDR2 FQNEAQ (reference sequence). The CDR3 consists of 15 residues. CDR3 in DNA: TGTGCCAGCAGCCCTGGAGCAGGGGCGGGAGAGACCCAGTACTTC. It translates to CASSPGAGAGETQYF.

The chain links TRBV5-4 to TRBJ2-7; 7 bases align to TRBD1. The CDR3 length is 14 residues. Per germline, CDR1 SGHNT and CDR2 YYREEE (reference sequence). The junction had 2 bases not matched to a gene; V was cut back by 0 bases and J by 2 bases. The DNA of the CDR3 is TGTGCCAGCAGCTTGGCCGGGACAGCCTACGAGCAGTACTTC. This encodes CASSLAGTAYEQYF.

CDR3 coding DNA: TGTGCCAGCAGGGCTAGCGGAAGCTCCTACGAGCAGTACTTC. Translating it yields CASRASGSSYEQYF. The J gene is TRBJ2-7, the V gene TRBV6-1, with TRBD2 matching over 7 bases. Germline loops: CDR1 MNHNS, CDR2 SASEGT. CDR3 length equals 14 residues. V lost 6 bases and J lost 0; bases outside the gene matches: 5.

Concerning this clone itself: The same CDR3 arises from other DNA sequences in this sample as well. The V gene is TRBV9, the J gene TRBJ2-1; TRBD2 is a possible D gene (6 bases). The V gene's germline CDR1 is SGDLS and CDR2 YYNGEE. V was shortened by 0 bases and J by 2 bases, with 9 bases between the two germline ends. CDR3 length equals 15 residues. The CDR3 protein is CASSVGAGAYNEQFF. The CDR3 bases are TGTGCCAGCAGCGTAGGAGCGGGCGCCTACAATGAGCAGTTCTTC.

The CDR3 reads CASSLSSGSYEQYF. CDR3 bases: TGTGCCAGCAGCTTATCGAGCGGGTCCTACGAGCAGTACTTC. V and J are TRBV7-8 and TRBJ2-7; a possible D gene is TRBD2 (6 bases). Germline V gene data show CDR1 as SGHVS and CDR2 as FQNEAQ. V was pared by 2 bases and J by 1 base, with 9 bases between. The CDR3 is 14 amino acids.

The chain joins TRBV14 to TRBJ2-3; D perhaps matches TRBD2 (6 bases). The V end lost 5 bases, the J end lost 3 bases, and 15 bases lay between the germline ends. The V gene's germline CDR1 is SGHDN and CDR2 FVKESK. The CDR3 sequence is 15 residues long. CDR3 DNA sequence: TGTGCCAGCAGCACGCGGGACCGCGGGACAGATACGCAGTATTTT. The encoded protein is CASSTRDRGTDTQYF.

The chain has TRBV6-1 and TRBJ2-2, with TRBD2 matching over 8 bases. CDR1 is MNHNS, CDR2 SASEGT, per germline. Unmatched junction bases numbered 4, after V lost 4 bases and J lost 0 bases. The CDR3 loop spans 16 amino acids. This CDR3 is CASSGPLAANTGELFF. CDR3 bases: TGTGCCAGCAGTGGACCACTAGCGGCGAACACCGGGGAGCTGTTTTTT.

This clone was detected a few times. The chain joins TRBV7-2 to TRBJ1-5; D remains unclear. V shed 3 bases and J shed 2 bases, with 8 bases lying between them. This CDR3 region has 14 residues. In germline, CDR1 is SGHTA, CDR2 FQGNSA. CDR3 in DNA: TGTGCCAGCAGCTTTGGGGTAGGCAATCAGCCCCAGCATTTT. This codes for CASSFGVGNQPQHF.

The chain carries TRBV6-1 and TRBJ1-1; no firm D call. The germline CDR1 and CDR2 sequences are MNHNS and SASEGT. Trimming removed 1 base at V and 4 bases at J, with 4 bases between. This CDR3 has 12 amino acids. CDR3 sequence: CASSEVATEAFF. DNA for the CDR3: TGTGCCAGCAGTGAAGTCGCCACTGAAGCTTTCTTT.

The rearrangement joins TRBV6-5 to TRBJ2-5, with D tentatively TRBD2 (5 bases). The assigned J gene may be wrong: the sequence end matches TRBJ2-7 better. The CDR3 has 16 residues. From germline, CDR1 is MNHEY and CDR2 SVGAGI. CDR3 sequence reads: CASSSRGSLDSYEQYF. CDR3 DNA sequence: TGTGCCAGCAGTTCCAGAGGGTCCCTCGATTCGTACGAGCAGTACTTC.

This clone was found a few times. This chain connects TRBV29-1 to TRBJ2-7, with a possible D match to TRBD2 (6 bases). There are 14 residues in the CDR3. V lost 8 bases, J lost 0 bases, and 17 bases lay in between. CDR1 SQVTM and CDR2 ANQGSEA come from the germline V gene. The chain's CDR3 is CSSPVGGFSYEQYF. CDR3 in DNA: TGCAGCTCTCCGGTGGGGGGATTCTCCTACGAGCAGTACTTC.

This clone was found a few times. J is TRBJ1-4 and V is TRBV7-9; 7 nucleotides line up with TRBD1. The germline V gene encodes CDR1 SEHNR and CDR2 FQNEAQ (reference sequence). Trimming cost V 5 bases and J 8 bases; bases outside gene matches: 8. The CDR3 totals 14 residues. The CDR3 DNA follows: TGTGCCAGCAGCGAACAGGGGTCTCAGGAAAAACTGTTTTTT. It is translated as CASSEQGSQEKLFF.

The chain combines TRBV6-6 with TRBJ1-2; D perhaps matches TRBD1 (6 bases). The V and J ends lost 2 bases and 8 bases respectively, with 12 bases between them. Germline V gene data show CDR1 as MNHNY and CDR2 as SVGAGI (reference sequence). CDR3 length: 13 amino acids. This CDR3 reads CASSYVTGPGYTF. CDR3 nucleotides: TGTGCCAGCAGTTACGTGACAGGCCCGGGCTACACCTTC.

This clone was observed a few times. The chain uses TRBV4-1 and TRBJ2-5; D possibly corresponds to TRBD1 (5 bases). The DNA end lines up better with TRBJ2-7; the J call may be wrong. Germline values: CDR1 MGHRA, CDR2 YSYEKL. The CDR3 contains 16 residues. The CDR3 protein is CASSQGGLGQTYEQYF. In nucleotides, the CDR3 is TGCGCCAGCAGCCAAGGTGGGTTGGGGCAGACCTACGAGCAGTACTTC.

The chain links TRBV6-6 to TRBJ1-4; 8 nucleotides line up with TRBD1. The CDR3 sequence is 14 residues long. Germline V gives CDR1 MNHNY, CDR2 SVGAGI (reference sequence). J gave up 8 bases and V 7 bases, and 9 bases lay outside the gene matches. The CDR3: CASTPQGQGEKLFF. Written as DNA, the CDR3 is TGTGCCAGCACTCCTCAAGGACAGGGCGAAAAACTGTTTTTT.